This TCR beta chain derives from a study of T cell repertoires in cytomegalovirus infection. Broader study findings: Accumulated public TCR beta family frequency recognized individuals carrying CMV together with the relevant HLA.

Regarding this clonotype: The antigen is not known.

Trimming took 3 bases from V and 7 from J, leaving 16 bases between them. The V gene's germline CDR1 is SGHTA and CDR2 FQGNSA. The CDR3 is 15 amino acids. Via MiXCR, TCRdb re-called the reads, giving one row per CDR3 protein. In the table there are roughly 87,000 distinct CDR3 sequences, 25% to 30% of which are singletons. This clonotype was sampled from a human donor in good health (CMV status not recorded). Some clones in this sample may be carry-over from other donors' samples. Sample: CD8+ T cells from cultured PBMCs, taken from culture after CMV antigen stimulation. The chain recombines TRBV7-2 with TRBJ1-5; TRBD1 is a possible D gene (5 bases). The CDR3 loop reads CASSFGTPDSQPQHF. Written as DNA, the CDR3 is TGTGCCAGCAGCTTCGGGACGCCCGATTCACAGCCCCAGCATTTT.